The sequence of this T cell receptor (beta chain) was determined in a study of graft-versus-host responses after intestinal transplantation. CDR3 length: 15 residues. CDR1 and CDR2 (germline): SNHLY, FYNNEI. Trimming took 8 bases from V and 0 from J, leaving 14 bases between them. Data came from immunoSEQ multiplex PCR; TCRdb stores just in-frame clones and leaves some out. This table holds around 70,000 clones, around 89% found once. This clone was recorded only once. What it binds is unknown. This rearrangement joins TRBV2 to TRBJ1-3, with D possibly TRBD1 on 5 matching bases. The receptor was derived from a human donor who received an intestinal transplant. This specimen consisted of unstimulated CD8+ T cells sorted from spleen or lymph node cells, obtained before intestinal transplant. CDR3 amino acids: CASWGVDSSGNTIYF. The CDR3 DNA is TGTGCCAGCTGGGGGGTCGACAGCTCTGGAAACACCATATATTTT.